Described below is a single TCR beta chain sequence and its context. Its antigen is unidentified. A much larger clone differs by one base, so this may be a read error. This entry belongs to a study of cytotoxic CD8 clonotypes in ibrutinib-treated CLL. Findings of the study overall: Baseline clonality, higher than in age-matched healthy donors, tracked circulating CD8+ T-cell counts. The study sampled sustained-remission and progressing patients at different times.

Genomic DNA in a quantity of about 2.1 micrograms was derived from cryopreserved PBMCs for TCR beta libraries. V was shortened by 2 bases and J by 4 bases, with 7 bases between the two germline ends. CDR1 and CDR2 (germline): SGHKS, YYEKEE (reference sequence). CDR3 length: 13 amino acids. Clones were sequenced by immunoSEQ multiplex PCR, and TCRdb holds only the in-frame ones, with some missing. In the table there are 140,000 to 150,000 clones, about three quarters of which are singletons. The receptor comes from a human donor with chronic lymphocytic leukemia. V is TRBV5-5 and J is TRBJ2-1; D is uncertain. Sequences were derived from PBMCs, sampled after 24 months of ibrutinib treatment. CDR3 protein: CASSLGAYNEQFF. Written as DNA, the CDR3 is TGTGCCAGCAGCTTAGGCGCGTACAATGAGCAGTTCTTC.